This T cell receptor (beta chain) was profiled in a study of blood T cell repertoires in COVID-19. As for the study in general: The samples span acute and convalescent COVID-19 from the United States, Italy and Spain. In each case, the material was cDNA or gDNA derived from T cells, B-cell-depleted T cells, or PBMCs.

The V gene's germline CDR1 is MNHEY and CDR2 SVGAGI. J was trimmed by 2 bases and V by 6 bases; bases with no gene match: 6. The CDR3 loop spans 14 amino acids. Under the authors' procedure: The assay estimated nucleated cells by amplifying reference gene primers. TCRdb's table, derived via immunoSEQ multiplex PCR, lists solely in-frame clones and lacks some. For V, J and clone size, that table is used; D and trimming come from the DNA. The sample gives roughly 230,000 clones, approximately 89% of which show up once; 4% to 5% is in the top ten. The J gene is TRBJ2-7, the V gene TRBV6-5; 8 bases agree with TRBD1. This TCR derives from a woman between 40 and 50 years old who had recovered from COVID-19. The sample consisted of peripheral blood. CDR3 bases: TGTGCCAGCAGCCGAAACAGGGGGACCTACGAGCAGTACGTC. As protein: CASSRNRGTYEQYV.